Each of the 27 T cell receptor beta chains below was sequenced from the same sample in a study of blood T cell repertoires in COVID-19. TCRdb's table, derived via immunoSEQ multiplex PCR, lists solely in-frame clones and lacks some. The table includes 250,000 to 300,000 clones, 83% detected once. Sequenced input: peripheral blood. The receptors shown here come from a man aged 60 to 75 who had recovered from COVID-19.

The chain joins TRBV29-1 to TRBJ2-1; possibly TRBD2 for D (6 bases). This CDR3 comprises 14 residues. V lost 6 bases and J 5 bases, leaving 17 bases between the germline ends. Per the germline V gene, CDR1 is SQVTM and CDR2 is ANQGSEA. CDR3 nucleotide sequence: TGCAGCGTGTTACACAAGGGACTCAACAATGAGCAGTTCTTC. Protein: CSVLHKGLNNEQFF.

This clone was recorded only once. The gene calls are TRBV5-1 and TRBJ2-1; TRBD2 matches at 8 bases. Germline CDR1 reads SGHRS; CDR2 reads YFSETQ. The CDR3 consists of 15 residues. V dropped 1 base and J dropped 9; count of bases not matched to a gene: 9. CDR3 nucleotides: TGCGCCAGCAGCTTGATGAGAGGGACTAGGGGTGAGCAGTTCTTC. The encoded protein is CASSLMRGTRGEQFF.

This chain's CDR3 is CATTGTGNSGANVLTF. CDR3 nucleotides: TGTGCCACAACCGGGACAGGAAACTCTGGGGCCAACGTCCTGACTTTC. This rearrangement joins TRBV6-6 to TRBJ2-6, with 8 positions matching TRBD1. The CDR3 extends over 16 amino acids. V lost 10 bases to trimming and J lost 0 bases; unmatched junction nucleotides: 8. Per the germline V gene, CDR1 is MNHNY and CDR2 is SVGAGI (reference sequence).

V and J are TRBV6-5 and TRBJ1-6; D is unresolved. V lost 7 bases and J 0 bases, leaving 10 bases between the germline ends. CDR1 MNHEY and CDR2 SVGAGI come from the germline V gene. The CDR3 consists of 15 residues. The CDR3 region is CASNRGSSYNSPLHF. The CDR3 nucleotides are TGTGCCAGCAATCGCGGAAGCTCCTATAATTCACCCCTCCACTTT.

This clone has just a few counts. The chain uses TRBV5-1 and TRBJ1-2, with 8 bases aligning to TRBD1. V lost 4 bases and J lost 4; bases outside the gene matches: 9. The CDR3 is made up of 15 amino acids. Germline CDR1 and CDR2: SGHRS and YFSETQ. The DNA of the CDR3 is TGCGCCAGCAGCCCCGGGACAGGCGAACCCTATGGCTACACCTTC. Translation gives CASSPGTGEPYGYTF. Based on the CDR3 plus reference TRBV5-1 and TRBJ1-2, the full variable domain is KAGVTQTPRYLIKTRGQQVTLSCSPISGHRSVSWYQQTPGQGLQFLFEYFSETQRNKGNFPGRFSGRQFSNSRSEMNVSTLELGDSALYLCASSPGTGEPYGYTFGSGTRLTVV.

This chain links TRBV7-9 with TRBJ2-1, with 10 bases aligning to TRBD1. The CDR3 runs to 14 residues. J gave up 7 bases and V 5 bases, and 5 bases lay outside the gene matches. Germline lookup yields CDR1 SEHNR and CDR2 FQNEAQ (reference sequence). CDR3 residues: CASSHDRGRNEQFF. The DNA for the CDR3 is TGTGCCAGCAGCCACGACAGGGGGCGGAATGAGCAGTTCTTC.

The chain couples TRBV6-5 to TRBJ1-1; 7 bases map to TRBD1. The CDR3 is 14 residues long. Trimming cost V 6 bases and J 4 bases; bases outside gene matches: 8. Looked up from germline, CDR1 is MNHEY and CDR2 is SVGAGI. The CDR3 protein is CASSRDSLGTEAFF. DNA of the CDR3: TGTGCCAGCAGCCGGGACAGTTTAGGCACTGAAGCTTTCTTT.

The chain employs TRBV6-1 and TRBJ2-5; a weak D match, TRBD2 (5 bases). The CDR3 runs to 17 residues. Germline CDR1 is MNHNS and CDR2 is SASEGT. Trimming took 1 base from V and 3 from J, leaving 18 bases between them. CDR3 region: CASSEGLFVVREETQYF. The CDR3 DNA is TGTGCCAGCAGTGAAGGTTTATTTGTGGTGCGGGAAGAGACCCAGTACTTC.

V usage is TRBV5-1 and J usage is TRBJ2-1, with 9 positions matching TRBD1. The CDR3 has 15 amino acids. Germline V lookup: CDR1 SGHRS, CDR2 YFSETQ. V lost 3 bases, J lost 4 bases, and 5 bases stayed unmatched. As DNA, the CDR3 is TGCGCCAGCAGCTCCTCGGGACAGGGTTACAATGAGCAGTTCTTC. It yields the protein CASSSSGQGYNEQFF.

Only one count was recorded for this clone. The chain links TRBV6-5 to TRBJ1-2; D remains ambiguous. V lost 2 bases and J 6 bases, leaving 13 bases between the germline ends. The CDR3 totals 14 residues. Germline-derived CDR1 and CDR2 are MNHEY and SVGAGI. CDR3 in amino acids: CASSYLPGVHGYTF. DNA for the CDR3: TGTGCCAGCAGTTACCTCCCCGGGGTCCATGGCTACACCTTC.

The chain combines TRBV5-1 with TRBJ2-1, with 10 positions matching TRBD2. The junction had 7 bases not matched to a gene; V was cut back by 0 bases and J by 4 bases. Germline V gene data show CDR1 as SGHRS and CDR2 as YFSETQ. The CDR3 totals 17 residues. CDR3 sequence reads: CASSLVGLAEAYNEQFF. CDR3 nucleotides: TGCGCCAGCAGCTTGGTCGGACTAGCGGAGGCGTACAATGAGCAGTTCTTC.

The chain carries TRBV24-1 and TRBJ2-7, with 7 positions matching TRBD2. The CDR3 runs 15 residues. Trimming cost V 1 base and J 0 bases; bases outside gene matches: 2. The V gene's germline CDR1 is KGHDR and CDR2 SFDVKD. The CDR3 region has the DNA TGTGCCACCAGTGATTTCGGCGGGGGCTCCTACGAGCAGTACTTC. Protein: CATSDFGGGSYEQYF.

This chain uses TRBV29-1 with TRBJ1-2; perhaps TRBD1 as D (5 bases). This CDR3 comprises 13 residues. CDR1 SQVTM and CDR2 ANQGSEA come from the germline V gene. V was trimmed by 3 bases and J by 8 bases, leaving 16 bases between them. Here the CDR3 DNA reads TGCAGCGTTGAGACAGCCCTGTCAAGAGGCTACACCTTC. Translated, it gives CSVETALSRGYTF.

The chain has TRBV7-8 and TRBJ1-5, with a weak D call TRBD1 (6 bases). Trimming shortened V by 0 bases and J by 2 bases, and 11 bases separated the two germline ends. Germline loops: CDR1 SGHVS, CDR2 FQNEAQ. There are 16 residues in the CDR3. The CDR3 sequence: CASSLAPGTRNQPQHF. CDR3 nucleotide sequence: TGTGCCAGCAGCTTAGCGCCGGGGACACGCAATCAGCCCCAGCATTTT.

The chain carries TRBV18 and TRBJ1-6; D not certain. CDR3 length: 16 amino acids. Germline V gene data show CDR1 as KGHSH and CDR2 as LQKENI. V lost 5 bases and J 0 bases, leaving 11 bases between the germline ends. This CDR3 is CASSSTESSYNSPLHF. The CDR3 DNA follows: TGTGCCAGCTCATCCACGGAGAGCTCCTATAATTCACCCCTCCACTTT.

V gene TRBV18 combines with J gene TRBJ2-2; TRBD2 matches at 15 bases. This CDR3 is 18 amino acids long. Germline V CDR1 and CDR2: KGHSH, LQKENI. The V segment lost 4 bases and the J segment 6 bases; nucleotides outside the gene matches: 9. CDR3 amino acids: CASSRTSGGARGSGELFF. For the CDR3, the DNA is TGTGCCAGCTCACGGACTAGCGGGGGGGCACGAGGATCCGGGGAGCTGTTTTTT.

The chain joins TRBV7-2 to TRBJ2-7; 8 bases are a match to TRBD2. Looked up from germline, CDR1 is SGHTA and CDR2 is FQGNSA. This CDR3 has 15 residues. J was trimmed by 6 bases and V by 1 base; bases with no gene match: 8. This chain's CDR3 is CASSLGPAGVGEQYF. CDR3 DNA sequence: TGTGCCAGCAGCTTAGGCCCAGCGGGGGTGGGCGAGCAGTACTTC.

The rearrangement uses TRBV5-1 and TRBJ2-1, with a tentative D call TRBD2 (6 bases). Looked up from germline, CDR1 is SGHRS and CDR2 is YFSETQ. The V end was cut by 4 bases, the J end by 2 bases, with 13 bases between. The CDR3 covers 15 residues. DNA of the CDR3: TGCGCCAGCAGCCCTGGAGGGCTCACCTACAATGAGCAGTTCTTC. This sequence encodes CASSPGGLTYNEQFF.

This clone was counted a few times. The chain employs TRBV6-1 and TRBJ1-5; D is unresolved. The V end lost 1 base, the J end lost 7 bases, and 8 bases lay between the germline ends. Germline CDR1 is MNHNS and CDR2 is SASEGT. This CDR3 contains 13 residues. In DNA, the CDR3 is TGTGCCAGCAGTGAAGGAATACAGCAGCCCCAGCATTTT. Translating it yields CASSEGIQQPQHF.

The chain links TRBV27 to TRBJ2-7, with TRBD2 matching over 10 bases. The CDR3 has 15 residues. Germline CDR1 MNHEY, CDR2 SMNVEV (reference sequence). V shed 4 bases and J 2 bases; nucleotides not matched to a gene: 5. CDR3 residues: CASSSEAGGPYEQYF. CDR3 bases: TGTGCCAGCAGTTCCGAAGCGGGGGGGCCCTACGAGCAGTACTTC.

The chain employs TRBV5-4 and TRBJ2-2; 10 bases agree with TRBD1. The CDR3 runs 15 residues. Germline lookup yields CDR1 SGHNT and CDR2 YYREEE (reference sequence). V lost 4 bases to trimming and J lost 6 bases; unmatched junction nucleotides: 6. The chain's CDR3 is CASSERTGGPGELFF. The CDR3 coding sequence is TGTGCCAGCAGCGAAAGGACAGGGGGTCCCGGGGAGCTGTTTTTT.

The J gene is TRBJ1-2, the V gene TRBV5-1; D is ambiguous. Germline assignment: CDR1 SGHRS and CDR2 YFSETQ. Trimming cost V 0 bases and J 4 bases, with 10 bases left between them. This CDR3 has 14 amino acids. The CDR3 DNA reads TGCGCCAGCAGCTTGGCCGAGGCTGCCTATGGCTACACCTTC. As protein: CASSLAEAAYGYTF. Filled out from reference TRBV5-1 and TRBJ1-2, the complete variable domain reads KAGVTQTPRYLIKTRGQQVTLSCSPISGHRSVSWYQQTPGQGLQFLFEYFSETQRNKGNFPGRFSGRQFSNSRSEMNVSTLELGDSALYLCASSLAEAAYGYTFGSGTRLTVV.

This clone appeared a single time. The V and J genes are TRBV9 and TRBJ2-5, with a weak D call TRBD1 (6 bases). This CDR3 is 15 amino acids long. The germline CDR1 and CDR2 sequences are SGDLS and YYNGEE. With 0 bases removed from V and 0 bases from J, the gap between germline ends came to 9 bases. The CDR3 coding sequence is TGTGCCAGCAGCGTAGCAACAGGGTACCAAGAGACCCAGTACTTC. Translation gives CASSVATGYQETQYF.

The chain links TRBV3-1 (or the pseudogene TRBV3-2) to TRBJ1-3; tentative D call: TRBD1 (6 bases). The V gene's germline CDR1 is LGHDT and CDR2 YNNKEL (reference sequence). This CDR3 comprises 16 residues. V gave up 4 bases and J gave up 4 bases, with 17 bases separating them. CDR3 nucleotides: TGTGCCAGCAGCCCTCTTCTGCAGGGGCGAGGAAACACCATATATTTT. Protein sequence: CASSPLLQGRGNTIYF.

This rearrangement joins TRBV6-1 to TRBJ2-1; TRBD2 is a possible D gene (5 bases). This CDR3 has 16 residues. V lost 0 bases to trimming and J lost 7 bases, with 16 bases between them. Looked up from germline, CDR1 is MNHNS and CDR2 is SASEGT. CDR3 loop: CASSEAPRGLVNEQFF. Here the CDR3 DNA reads TGTGCCAGCAGTGAAGCCCCGAGAGGGTTGGTAAATGAGCAGTTCTTC.

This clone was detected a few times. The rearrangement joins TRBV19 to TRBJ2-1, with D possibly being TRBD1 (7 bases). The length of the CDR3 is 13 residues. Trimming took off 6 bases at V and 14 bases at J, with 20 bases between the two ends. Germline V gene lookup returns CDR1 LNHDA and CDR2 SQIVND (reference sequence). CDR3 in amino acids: CASSPNRQGLKFF. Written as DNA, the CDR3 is TGTGCCAGTAGCCCGAATCGACAGGGACTGAAGTTCTTC.

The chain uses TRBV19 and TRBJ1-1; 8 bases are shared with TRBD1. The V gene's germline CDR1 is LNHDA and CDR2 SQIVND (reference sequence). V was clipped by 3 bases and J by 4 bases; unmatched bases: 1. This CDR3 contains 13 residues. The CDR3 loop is CASSIDRGTEAFF. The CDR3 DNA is TGTGCCAGTAGTATTGACAGGGGCACTGAAGCTTTCTTT. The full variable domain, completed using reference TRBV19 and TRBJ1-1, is DGGITQSPKYLFRKEGQNVTLSCEQNLNHDAMYWYRQDPGQGLRLIYYSQIVNDFQKGDIAEGYSVSREKKESFPLTVTSAQKNPTAFYLCASSIDRGTEAFFGQGTRLTVV.